This T cell receptor beta chain was recovered during a study of blood T cell repertoires in COVID-19. Trimming took off 7 bases at V and 4 bases at J, with 10 bases between the two ends. The CDR3 length is 13 residues. Germline V gives CDR1 KGHDR, CDR2 SFDVKD. As processed by the authors: The authors estimated nucleated cell counts from reference gene primer amplification. Sequencing used immunoSEQ multiplex PCR; TCRdb keeps in-frame clones, though not all of them. For V, J and clone size, that table is used; D and trimming come from the DNA. The repertoire has some 330,000 clones, 85% to 90% of them found once; the top ten carry about 4%. Participant reports of clinical history set cohort assignment.

The sequenced material came from PBMCs or T cells enriched from blood (not recorded which). The receptor was isolated from a man between 25 and 39 years old who had recovered from COVID-19. The chain uses TRBV24-1 and TRBJ1-5; D is unresolved. In DNA, the CDR3 is TGTGCCACCAGCCCCCGTGTTAATCAGCCCCAGCATTTT. It translates to CATSPRVNQPQHF.